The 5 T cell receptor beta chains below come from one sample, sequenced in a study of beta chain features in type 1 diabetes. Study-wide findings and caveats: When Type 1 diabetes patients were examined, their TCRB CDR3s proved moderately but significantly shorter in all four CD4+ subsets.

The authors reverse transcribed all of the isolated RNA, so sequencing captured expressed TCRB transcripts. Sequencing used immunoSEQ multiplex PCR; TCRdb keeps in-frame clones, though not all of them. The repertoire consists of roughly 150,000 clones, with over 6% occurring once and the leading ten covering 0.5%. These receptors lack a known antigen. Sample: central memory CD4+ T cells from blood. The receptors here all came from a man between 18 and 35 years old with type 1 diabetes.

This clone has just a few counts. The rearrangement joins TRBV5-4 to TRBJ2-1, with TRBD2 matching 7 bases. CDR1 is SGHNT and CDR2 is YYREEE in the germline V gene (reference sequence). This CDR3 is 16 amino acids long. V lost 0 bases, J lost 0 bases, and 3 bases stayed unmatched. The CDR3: CASSLAGGFSYNEQFF. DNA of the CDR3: TGTGCCAGCAGCTTGGCGGGGGGATTCTCCTACAATGAGCAGTTCTTC. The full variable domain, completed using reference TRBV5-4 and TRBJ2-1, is ETGVTQSPTHLIKTRGQQVTLRCSSQSGHNTVSWYQQALGQGPQFIFQYYREEENGRGNFPPRFSGLQFPNYSSELNVNALELDDSALYLCASSLAGGFSYNEQFFGPGTRLTVL.

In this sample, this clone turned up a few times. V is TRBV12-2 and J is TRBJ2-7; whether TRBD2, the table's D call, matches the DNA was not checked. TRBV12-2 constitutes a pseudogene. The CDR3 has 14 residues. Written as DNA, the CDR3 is TGTGCAAGTCGCTTAGCGCGGGGGGGCTACGAGCAGTACTTC. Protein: CASRLARGGYEQYF.

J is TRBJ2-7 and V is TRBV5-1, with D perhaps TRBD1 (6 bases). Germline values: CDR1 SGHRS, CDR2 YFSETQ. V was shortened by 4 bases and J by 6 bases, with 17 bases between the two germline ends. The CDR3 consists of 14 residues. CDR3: CASSLGQNSLEQYF. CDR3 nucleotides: TGCGCCAGCAGCCTCGGACAGAATTCCCTCGAGCAGTACTTC.

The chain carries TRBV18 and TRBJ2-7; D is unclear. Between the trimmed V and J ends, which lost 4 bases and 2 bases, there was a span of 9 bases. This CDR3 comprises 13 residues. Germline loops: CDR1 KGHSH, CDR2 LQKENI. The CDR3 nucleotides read TGTGCCAGCTCACTAGCAATACCCTACGAGCAGTACTTC. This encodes CASSLAIPYEQYF.

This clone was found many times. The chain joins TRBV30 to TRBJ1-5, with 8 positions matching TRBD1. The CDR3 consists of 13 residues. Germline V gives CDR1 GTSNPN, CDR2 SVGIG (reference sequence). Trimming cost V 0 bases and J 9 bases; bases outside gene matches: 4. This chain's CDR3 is CAWSVGQEAPQHF. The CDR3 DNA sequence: TGTGCCTGGAGTGTGGGACAGGAAGCGCCCCAGCATTTT.